This TCR beta chain was observed in a study of T cells in Graves' hyperthyroidism and ophthalmopathy. Across the whole study: Upon initial diagnosis and before any treatment, peripheral blood was collected.

The CDR3 runs to 19 residues. V was clipped by 2 bases and J by 7 bases; unmatched bases: 12. Germline CDR1 is MNHEY and CDR2 is SVGAGI. The CDR3 regions of TCR beta were amplified from RNA transcripts. In the first-round RT-PCR of the TCR CDR3, the HTBI primer set was used. TCRdb ran MiXCR on the multiplex PCR reads and lists one entry per CDR3 protein. Of around 390,000 distinct CDR3 sequences in the sample, around 13% were seen once. This clonotype was seen more than once but under ten times. What was sequenced was blood. This chain connects TRBV6-5 to TRBJ2-3, with 16 bases fitting TRBD2. The TCR sequence derives from a woman in her twenties or thirties with Graves' ophthalmopathy. DNA for the CDR3: TGTGCCAGCAGTTACCCGGGGACTAGCGGGGGGGCCAGGCTGCATACGCAGTATTTT. Amino acids: CASSYPGTSGGARLHTQYF.